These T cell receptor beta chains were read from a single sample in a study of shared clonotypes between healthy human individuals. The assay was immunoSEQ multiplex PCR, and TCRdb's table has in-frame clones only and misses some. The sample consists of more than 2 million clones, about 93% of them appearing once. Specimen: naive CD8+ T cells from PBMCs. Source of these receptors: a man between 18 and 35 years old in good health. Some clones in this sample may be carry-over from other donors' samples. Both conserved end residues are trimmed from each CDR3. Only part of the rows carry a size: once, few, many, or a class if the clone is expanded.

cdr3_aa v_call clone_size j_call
ASSTRLAGNTGELF TRBV11-2 NA TRBJ2-2
ASRLGTARTLSGELF TRBV7-9 NA TRBJ2-2
ASSPGSTDTQY TRBV5-6 NA TRBJ2-3
ASREDRSWEHGYT TRBV2 NA TRBJ1-2
ASSVEGREPNEQF TRBV9 NA TRBJ2-1
ASREVAAPYNEQF TRBV6-4 once TRBJ2-1
ASSFPGQGYYEQY TRBV28 once TRBJ2-7
ASRTAGAAYEQY TRBV6-5 NA TRBJ2-7
ASKGPRLNTEAF TRBV2 NA TRBJ1-1
ASSPGLNTEAF TRBV28 NA TRBJ1-1
ASSLGRSSYEQY TRBV7-2 NA NA
ASSESTSTYNEQF TRBV2 NA TRBJ2-1
ASSAGGGLYGYT TRBV9 NA TRBJ1-2
ASSFRSGYNEQF TRBV28 NA TRBJ2-1